This T cell receptor (beta chain) stems from a study of cytomegalovirus exposure and HLA in healthy donors. About the study: Early released data had about 80 million unique TCRs, all coming from HLA-typed donors. Study-level results: The study recorded 160 or so TCR beta chains that were cytomegalovirus-associated.

Per the germline V gene, CDR1 is SGHRS and CDR2 is YFSETQ. V was pared by 2 bases and J by 4 bases, with 12 bases between. The CDR3 consists of 15 residues. As regards this clone: What it binds is unknown.

PCR amplification relied on 60 Vbeta primers (plus 13 Jbeta primers). In the authors' methods: An analysis performed later counted 73 million or so unique TCR beta chains (roughly 10 million of them shared). Sequencing used immunoSEQ multiplex PCR; TCRdb keeps in-frame clones, though not all of them. The V and J calls and clone size come from that table; D and trimming were worked out from the DNA. Counted here are about 130,000 clones, approximately 74% occurring once; the ten biggest clones make up roughly 7.5%. The material sequenced was PBMCs. The sequence was obtained from a male donor in good health and CMV-seronegative. J is TRBJ2-2 and V is TRBV5-1; D ambiguous. The CDR3: CASSFRQRSTGELFF. The CDR3 nucleotides read TGCGCCAGCAGCTTTCGCCAGCGAAGCACCGGGGAGCTGTTTTTT.